Listed here are 21 T cell receptor beta chains from one sample, sequenced in a study of blood T cells in healthy people across ages. A second roughly 7 to 12 cycle PCR used barcoded and J-beta primers. MiXCR, run by TCRdb on the 5' RACE reads, gives a single entry per CDR3 protein. The table shows 730,000 or so distinct CDR3 sequences, with 35% to 50% occurring only once. Specimen: blood. All receptors derive from a man older than 75 in good health.

This chain connects TRBV6-2 or TRBV6-3 to TRBJ1-5, with D unclear. The V gene lost 0 bases and the J gene lost 5 bases, with 14 bases spanning the gap. The CDR3 totals 16 residues. Germline CDR1 MNHEY, CDR2 SVGEGT. CDR3 loop: CASSYSVSLTYQPQHF. CDR3 in DNA: TGTGCCAGCAGTTACTCAGTGAGTCTTACCTATCAGCCCCAGCATTTT.

This chain links TRBV12-3 or TRBV12-4 with TRBJ2-1, with unresolved D. The CDR3 extends over 15 amino acids. The germline V and J ends were trimmed by 3 bases and 0 bases, with 9 bases remaining between them. The CDR3 here is CASSLKISSYNEQFF. CDR3 DNA sequence: TGTGCCAGCAGTTTGAAGATCAGCTCCTACAATGAGCAGTTCTTC.

This sequence joins TRBV28 and TRBJ2-1, with TRBD1 identical over 8 bases. Trimming removed 7 bases from V and 8 bases from J; junction bases left unmatched: 13. The CDR3 extends over 15 amino acids. Germline V gene lookup returns CDR1 MDHEN and CDR2 SYDVKM. The CDR3 is CASTRTGTGTDEQFF. The CDR3 DNA reads TGTGCCAGCACCAGGACCGGGACAGGCACCGATGAGCAGTTCTTC. Together with reference TRBV28 and TRBJ2-1, the CDR3 gives the full variable domain: DVKVTQSSRYLVKRTGEKVFLECVQDMDHENMFWYRQDPGLGLRLIYFSYDVKMKEKGDIPEGYSVSREKKERFSLILESASTNQTSMYLCASTRTGTGTDEQFFGPGTRLTVL.

This clonotype has just one count. This chain uses TRBV14 with TRBJ1-2; tentatively, D is TRBD1 (5 bases). Germline lookup yields CDR1 SGHDN and CDR2 FVKESK. V was shortened by 4 bases and J by 0 bases, with 12 bases between the two germline ends. This CDR3 is 15 amino acids long. DNA of the CDR3: TGTGCCAGCAGCCCCACGACAGAGACTAACTATGGCTACACCTTC. Its protein is CASSPTTETNYGYTF.

This clonotype was detected a few times. The chain is built from TRBV10-3 and TRBJ1-4, with TRBD1 identical over 7 bases. This CDR3 has 15 residues. Germline assignment: CDR1 ENHRY and CDR2 SYGVKD. V shed 6 bases, J shed 3 bases, and the junction held 7 bases outside the gene matches. For the CDR3, the DNA is TGTGCCATCAGCCCCGGGACAGAGGCTAATGAAAAACTGTTTTTT. Amino acid sequence: CAISPGTEANEKLFF.

A remark on this clonotype: The junction departs from germline at one end; a sequencing error may be responsible. This chain connects TRBV9 to TRBJ1-1, with D hard to call. The length of the CDR3 is 12 residues. Germline V CDR1 and CDR2: SGDLS, YYNGEE. The CDR3 DNA reads as TGTGCCGGCAGCCGTTACTCGGGGGAAGCTTTCTTT. Translated: CAGSRYSGEAFF.

In its sample, this clonotype was seen many times. This chain joins TRBV29-1 and TRBJ2-5; 9 bases are shared with TRBD2. V gave up 7 bases and J gave up 3 bases; unmatched junction bases: 3. The CDR3 loop spans 12 amino acids. Germline values: CDR1 SQVTM, CDR2 ANQGSEA. The CDR3 region is CSGGTSKETQYF. The CDR3 coding sequence is TGCAGCGGCGGGACTAGCAAAGAGACCCAGTACTTC. Full variable domain (remainder filled in from reference TRBV29-1 and TRBJ2-5): SAVISQKPSRDICQRGTSLTIQCQVDSQVTMMFWYRQQPGQSLTLIATANQGSEATYESGFVIDKFPISRPNLTFSTLTVSNMSPEDSSIYLCSGGTSKETQYFGPGTRLLVL.

The J gene is TRBJ1-1, the V gene TRBV29-1; D is uncertain. The V gene's germline CDR1 is SQVTM and CDR2 ANQGSEA. The CDR3 extends over 12 amino acids. With 2 bases removed from V and 3 bases from J, the gap between germline ends came to 7 bases. CDR3 nucleotide sequence: TGCAGCGTTGAAAGGGAGTACACTGAAGCTTTCTTT. This sequence encodes CSVEREYTEAFF.

This clonotype was detected only a few times. The chain carries TRBV9 and TRBJ2-3; the D call may be TRBD1 or TRBD2 (6 bases each). The CDR3 is made up of 15 amino acids. Germline CDR1 SGDLS, CDR2 YYNGEE. V lost 7 bases, J lost 6 bases, and 21 bases lay in between. CDR3 loop: CASAREGGRTDTQYF. The DNA of the CDR3 is TGTGCCAGCGCGAGGGAAGGGGGGCGGACTGATACGCAGTATTTT.

This chain uses TRBV29-1 with TRBJ2-6; D is undetermined. Germline CDR1 reads SQVTM; CDR2 reads ANQGSEA. The CDR3 has 12 residues. V was pared by 7 bases and J by 2 bases, with 6 bases between. The CDR3 region is CSAATGANVLTF. CDR3 bases: TGCAGCGCTGCAACTGGGGCCAACGTCCTGACTTTC.

V usage is TRBV25-1 and J usage is TRBJ2-7, with D unclear. Per germline, CDR1 MGHDK and CDR2 SYGVNS. CDR3 length: 16 amino acids. The V end lost 2 bases, the J end lost 1 base, and 15 bases lay between the germline ends. CDR3 bases: TGTGCCAGCAGTGAAATCTATCGGCTAGATTCCTACGAGCAGTACTTC. Protein product: CASSEIYRLDSYEQYF.

This chain links TRBV25-1 with TRBJ2-3; 8 positions agree with TRBD2. CDR3 length: 16 residues. The germline V gene encodes CDR1 MGHDK and CDR2 SYGVNS. V was clipped by 9 bases and J by 4 bases; unmatched bases: 15. CDR3 in amino acids: CARPYGRDLVADTQYF. The DNA for the CDR3 is TGTGCCAGACCCTACGGGAGGGACTTAGTTGCAGATACGCAGTATTTT.

This clonotype was seen more than once but under ten times. V is TRBV5-1 and J is TRBJ2-5; D gene ambiguous. Germline-derived CDR1 and CDR2 are SGHRS and YFSETQ. The V end was cut by 2 bases, the J end by 5 bases, with 13 bases between. This CDR3 is built from 14 residues. Here the CDR3 reads CASSLRSTSETQYF. The CDR3 coding sequence is TGCGCCAGCAGCTTAAGAAGCACTTCCGAGACCCAGTACTTC.

This clonotype was recorded a few times. This sequence joins TRBV15 and TRBJ2-7; the D is unclear. Germline CDR1 LNHNV, CDR2 YYDKDF (reference sequence). There are 14 residues in the CDR3. V dropped 0 bases and J dropped 0 bases, with 6 bases sitting between them. DNA for the CDR3: TGTGCCACCAGCAGAGATGCCGGCTCCTACGAGCAGTACTTC. Translation: CATSRDAGSYEQYF.

The sample holds a few counts of this clonotype. The gene calls are TRBV12-5 and TRBJ1-2, with 9 bases aligning to TRBD1. The V gene's germline CDR1 is LGHNT and CDR2 FRNRAP. With 1 base clipped from V and 5 bases from J, the junction kept 11 bases outside the gene matches. The length of the CDR3 is 17 residues. Here the CDR3 reads CASGLALSDRGLYGYTF. Here the CDR3 DNA reads TGTGCTAGTGGTTTGGCCCTCTCGGACAGGGGATTGTATGGCTACACCTTC. The whole variable domain, remainder taken from reference TRBV12-5 and TRBJ1-2, is DARVTQTPRHKVTEMGQEVTMRCQPILGHNTVFWYRQTMMQGLELLAYFRNRAPLDDSGMPKDRFSAEMPDATLATLKIQPSEPRDSAVYFCASGLALSDRGLYGYTFGSGTRLTVV.

As for this clonotype: A much larger clone lies one base from this, so it may be a read error. This chain joins TRBV11-2 and TRBJ2-2; D gene unclear. V gave up 1 base and J gave up 6 bases, with 6 bases separating them. The CDR3 runs to 13 residues. Germline CDR1 is SGHAT and CDR2 is FQNNGV. CDR3 DNA: TGTGCCAGCAGCTTAGCCGCTCCCGGGGAGCTGTTTTTT. Amino acid sequence: CASSLAAPGELFF.

The chain recombines TRBV11-2 with TRBJ2-3; TRBD1 is a possible D gene (5 bases). The V gene's germline CDR1 is SGHAT and CDR2 FQNNGV. The CDR3 covers 17 residues. Trimming removed 1 base from V and 3 bases from J, with 17 bases in between. The CDR3 region is CASSLGDQGRRTDTQYF. Written as DNA, the CDR3 is TGTGCCAGCAGCTTAGGGGATCAGGGTCGTAGGACAGATACGCAGTATTTT.

V is TRBV29-1 and J is TRBJ2-1, with 8 bases fitting TRBD1. Germline CDR1 is SQVTM and CDR2 is ANQGSEA. The CDR3 is made up of 15 amino acids. V shed 3 bases and J 4 bases; nucleotides not matched to a gene: 8. DNA of the CDR3: TGCAGCGTTGACAGGGGGCGCGCGGATTACAATGAGCAGTTCTTC. Translation gives CSVDRGRADYNEQFF.

The rearrangement links TRBV20-1 to TRBJ2-5; no definite D call. The germline V gene has CDR1 DFQATT and CDR2 SNEGSKA (reference sequence). This CDR3 comprises 14 residues. Trimming stripped 6 bases from V and 9 bases from J, with 23 bases between. For the CDR3, the DNA is TGCAGTGCGCCAGCTTTGGAGACGGCAGCTTCCCAGTACTTC. Residues: CSAPALETAASQYF.

The J gene is TRBJ1-6, the V gene TRBV20-1; 7 positions match TRBD1. Germline lookup yields CDR1 DFQATT and CDR2 SNEGSKA (reference sequence). With V trimmed by 3 bases and J by 7 bases, 6 bases remained unmatched. This CDR3 comprises 14 residues. Written as DNA, the CDR3 is TGCAGTGCTAGCGCCGGGGACAGCAATTCACCCCTCCACTTT. Protein sequence: CSASAGDSNSPLHF.

This clonotype was counted between two and nine times. CDR3 residues: CASSQEEVKGYEQYF. In nucleotides, the CDR3 is TGCGCCAGCAGCCAAGAGGAAGTTAAGGGGTACGAGCAGTACTTC. V and J are TRBV4-3 and TRBJ2-7, with D perhaps TRBD1 (5 bases). CDR1 and CDR2 from the germline V gene are LGHNA and YSLEER. The length of the CDR3 is 15 residues. V was shortened by 0 bases and J by 4 bases, with 13 bases between the two germline ends.